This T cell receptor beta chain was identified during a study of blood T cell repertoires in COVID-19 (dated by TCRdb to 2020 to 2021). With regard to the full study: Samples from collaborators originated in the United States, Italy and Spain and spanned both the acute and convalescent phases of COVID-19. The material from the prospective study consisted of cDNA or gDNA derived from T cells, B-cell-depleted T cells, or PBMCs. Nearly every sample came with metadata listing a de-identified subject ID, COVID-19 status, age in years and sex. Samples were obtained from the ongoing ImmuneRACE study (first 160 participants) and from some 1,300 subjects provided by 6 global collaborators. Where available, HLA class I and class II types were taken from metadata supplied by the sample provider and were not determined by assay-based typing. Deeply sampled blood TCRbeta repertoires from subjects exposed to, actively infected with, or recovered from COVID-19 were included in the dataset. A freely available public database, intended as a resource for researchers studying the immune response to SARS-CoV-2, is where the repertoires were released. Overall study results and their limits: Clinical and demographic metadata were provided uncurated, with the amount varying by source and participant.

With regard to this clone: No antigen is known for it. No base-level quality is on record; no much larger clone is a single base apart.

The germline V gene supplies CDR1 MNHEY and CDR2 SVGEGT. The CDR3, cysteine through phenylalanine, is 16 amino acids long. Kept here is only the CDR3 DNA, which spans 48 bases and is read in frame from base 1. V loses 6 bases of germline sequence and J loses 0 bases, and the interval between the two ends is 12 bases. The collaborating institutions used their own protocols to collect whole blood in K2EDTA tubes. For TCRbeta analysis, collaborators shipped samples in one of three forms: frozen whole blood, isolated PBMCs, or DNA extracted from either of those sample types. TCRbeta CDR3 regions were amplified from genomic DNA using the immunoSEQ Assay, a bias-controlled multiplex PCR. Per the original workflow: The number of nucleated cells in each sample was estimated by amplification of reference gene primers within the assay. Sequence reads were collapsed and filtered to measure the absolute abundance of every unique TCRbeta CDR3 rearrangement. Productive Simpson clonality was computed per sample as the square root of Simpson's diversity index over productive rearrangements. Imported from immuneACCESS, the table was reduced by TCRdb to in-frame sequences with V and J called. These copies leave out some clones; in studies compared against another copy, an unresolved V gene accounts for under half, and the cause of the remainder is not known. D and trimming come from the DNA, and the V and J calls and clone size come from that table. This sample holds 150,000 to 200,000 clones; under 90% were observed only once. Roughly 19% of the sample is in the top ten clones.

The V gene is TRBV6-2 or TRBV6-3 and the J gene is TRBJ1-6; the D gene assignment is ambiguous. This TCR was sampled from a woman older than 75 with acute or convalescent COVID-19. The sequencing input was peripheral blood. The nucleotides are TGTGCCAGCAGCGAGTTGGGGAGCTCCTATAATTCACCCCTCCACTTT. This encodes CASSELGSSYNSPLHF.